The sequence of this T cell receptor beta chain was determined in a study of Ad26.COV2.S vaccination and SARS-CoV-2 variants. At the level of the study: Dosing was one shot or two shots 56 days apart.

The protocol was immunoSEQ multiplex PCR, while the TCRdb copy is restricted to in-frame clones and leaves out a portion. The sample holds 300,000 to 400,000 clones; around nine tenths are singletons and the top ten take approximately 5%. This clone was counted a single time. Its antigen is not identified. Findings and limits, study-wide: CD8+ and CD4+ T cells specific for spike reportedly responded with substantial breadth after vaccination.

The ends were cut back, 0 bases at V and 0 bases at J, with 6 bases in the middle. This CDR3 comprises 15 residues. Germline V gene data show CDR1 as WNHNN and CDR2 as SYGVQD (reference sequence). Treatment described: around 19 received Ad26.COV2.S at low or high dose, single or two shots; several received placebo; per-sample allocation not given. Collection of the samples took place on day 63 after the first injection of vaccine or placebo. The vaccine delivered Wuhan-strain SARS-CoV-2 spike through an Ad26 vector. The specimen comprised peripheral blood, sampled in a trial of Ad26.COV2.S vaccine versus placebo. This clonotype was sampled from a person aged 18-60 years who received the Ad26.COV2.S COVID-19 vaccine or a placebo. V usage is TRBV10-1 and J usage is TRBJ2-1; maybe TRBD2 (5 bases). The CDR3 nucleotides read TGCGCCAGCAGTGAGTCGGCGGGCTCCTACAATGAGCAGTTCTTC. Protein product: CASSESAGSYNEQFF.